The sequence of this T cell receptor beta chain was determined in a study of T-cell memory formation after mild COVID-19 (dated by TCRdb to the early 2020s). For the study in its entirety: TCR sequence clusters from the two donors were largely donor specific. The cohort comprised two young, previously healthy adult volunteers, one female and one male. Longitudinal TCRalpha and TCRbeta repertoire sequencing tracked T-cell clones expanding and contracting after mild COVID-19 in a couple of donors.

TCRdb names Illumina NovaSeq 6000 as the instrument used. cDNA libraries for TCRalpha and TCRbeta were prepared by 5'RACE using constant-segment primers, with sample barcodes and unique molecular identifiers added. Trizol reagent was used to extract RNA from every sample. Library amplification was performed in two PCR steps, and a second sample barcode and Illumina TruSeq adapters were introduced in the second step. Sequencing of libraries was performed on an Illumina NovaSeq with 2 x 150 bp paired-end reads. For the original study's pipeline: The reads were demultiplexed and collapsed into UMI-guided consensus sequences using migec v1.2.7. Using mixcr v2.1.11, UMI consensuses were aligned to TRA and TRB V and J templates and then assembled into clonotypes. Clonotypes were classified as expanded or contracted when called significant by both edgeR and NoisET, with noise models trained on biological replicates. For edgeR calls, the thresholds were a false discovery rate-adjusted p below 0.01 and a log2 fold-change of 1. As an exploratory analysis of dynamics, PCA with hierarchical clustering was applied to max-normalized trajectories of the 1000 most abundant clonotypes. The CD4 or CD8 phenotype of responding clones was assigned using the separately sequenced CD4+ and CD8+ repertoires. In-frame beta chains were kept once TCRdb had trimmed the public reads at Q25 with fastp and called clones with MiXCR. For every CDR3 protein sequence, its rows merge into one entry that carries the most common genes and DNA. The authors' filters were not applied to this entry. The sample table contains 200,000 to 300,000 distinct CDR3 sequences; only one count was recorded for just over 15% of them. The top ten constitute over 2% of the sample.

On the study overall, not on this receptor specifically: The detection of some responding clones in pre-infection memory suggests that pre-existing cross-reactive memory T cells joined the SARS-CoV-2 response. The second-wave clones that peaked on day 37 were not confirmed to be SARS-CoV-2 specific. Only a couple of mild cases were covered by the study, and larger cohorts that include severe cases with pre-infection samples were considered necessary. Contracting CD4+ clones turned up mainly in the CM and EM memory subsets, whereas EMRA was where CD8+ clones were enriched. Balanced CD4/CD8 phenotypes were observed for clones contracting from day 15 to 85, whereas a bias towards CD4+ was observed for a second wave of clones expanding from day 15 to 37.

Comment on this clonotype: This receptor's antigen is unknown. Base-call qualities are not available, and no considerably larger clone is one nucleotide away.

PBMCs were isolated by Ficoll-Paque density gradient centrifugation. The germline V gene supplies CDR1 SGDLS and CDR2 YYNGEE. Relative to germline, V is 4 bases shorter and J is 6 bases shorter, with 23 bases between their ends. The CDR3 sequence holds 16 residues, the cysteine and phenylalanine included. Solely the CDR3 DNA is kept, with 48 bases framed from the first base. The sequencing input was PBMCs or a T cell subset sorted from them (not recorded which). The sequence was obtained from an adult woman who had mild COVID-19 (a few samples of this study predate the infection). The sample titles of this study are shuffled in the database, so cell type and time point are left out; the donor was told from shared clones. The chain is made from TRBV9 and TRBJ2-7; the D gene is possibly TRBD1 or TRBD2, each agreeing over 5 bases. For the CDR3, the sequence is CASSPRGQGRRLEQYF. The nucleotides read TGTGCCAGCAGCCCCCGCGGGCAGGGACGACGTCTCGAGCAGTACTTC.